These 27 T cell receptor beta chains were sequenced from one sample in a study of T cells in Graves' hyperthyroidism and ophthalmopathy. Amplification of TCR beta CDR3 regions was performed using RNA transcripts as template. A first-round RT-PCR of the TCR CDR3 used the HTBI primer set. TCRdb processed the multiplex PCR reads anew with MiXCR; each CDR3 protein has one entry. This sample carries 750,000 to 900,000 distinct CDR3 sequences, over 35% of them seen once, and the ten largest clones take approximately 10%. Sequences were obtained from blood. The receptors stem from a man between 18 and 29 years old with Graves' hyperthyroidism.

In nucleotides, the CDR3 is TGCAGTGCTCCGGGACAGACGAACTATGGCTACACCTTC. Translated, it gives CSAPGQTNYGYTF. The rearrangement uses TRBV20-1 and TRBJ1-2; the match to TRBD1 covers 7 bases. The CDR3 covers 13 residues. Trimming took 5 bases from V and 2 from J; bases not matched to a gene: 5. The V gene's germline CDR1 is DFQATT and CDR2 SNEGSKA (reference sequence).

The rearrangement joins TRBV20-1 to TRBJ1-2; tentative D call: TRBD1 (5 bases). This CDR3 has 13 residues. The germline CDR1 and CDR2 sequences are DFQATT and SNEGSKA (reference sequence). V gave up 1 base and J gave up 7 bases, with 13 bases separating them. CDR3 DNA: TGCAGTGCTAGAGCAGGGAGGCTTGGTGGCTACACCTTC. Encoded protein: CSARAGRLGGYTF.

This clonotype has at least ten counts. This rearrangement joins TRBV7-8 to TRBJ1-5; D is unresolved. The CDR3 loop spans 13 amino acids. Looked up from germline, CDR1 is SGHVS and CDR2 is FQNEAQ. The V end was cut by 1 base, the J end by 7 bases, with 8 bases between. The CDR3 spells CASSLGSQQPQHF. CDR3 coding DNA: TGTGCCAGCAGCTTAGGTTCGCAGCAGCCCCAGCATTTT.

The chain links TRBV9 to TRBJ1-1; perhaps TRBD1 as D (6 bases). Germline CDR1 SGDLS, CDR2 YYNGEE. The CDR3 sequence is 14 residues long. V shed 2 bases and J shed 8 bases, with 16 bases lying between them. The CDR3 region has the DNA TGTGCCAGCAGCGTCGAGGGGGTGGGATTCGAAGCTTTCTTT. Residues: CASSVEGVGFEAFF.

This clonotype was counted only a few times. The V call is TRBV7-3, the J call TRBJ2-7, with 9 bases lining up with TRBD2. The CDR3 runs to 16 residues. Germline V gene lookup returns CDR1 SGHTA and CDR2 FQGTGA. Trimming took 3 bases from V and 5 from J; bases not matched to a gene: 11. The CDR3 loop is CASSFIAGGPPDEQYF. In DNA form, the CDR3 reads TGTGCCAGCAGCTTCATCGCGGGAGGGCCTCCGGACGAGCAGTACTTC. The full variable domain, completed using reference TRBV7-3 and TRBJ2-7, is GAGVSQTPSNKVTEKGKYVELRCDPISGHTALYWYRQSLGQGPEFLIYFQGTGAADDSGLPNDRFFAVRPEGSVSTLKIQRTERGDSAVYLCASSFIAGGPPDEQYFGPGTRLTVT.

This clonotype was recorded many times. The rearrangement uses TRBV25-1 and TRBJ1-3; tentative D call: TRBD1 (6 bases). CDR3 size: 13 residues. Trimming stripped 6 bases from V and 9 bases from J, with 15 bases between. Germline V gene data show CDR1 as MGHDK and CDR2 as SYGVNS. Written as DNA, the CDR3 is TGTGCCAGCAGGCGACAGGCGGGGGGCACCATATATTTT. This translates into CASRRQAGGTIYF.

Points on this clonotype: Given a much more abundant clone one base away, this may be a read error. The chain employs TRBV10-3 and TRBJ2-5; D possibly corresponds to TRBD1 (6 bases). The germline gives CDR1 ENHRY, CDR2 SYGVKD. The length of the CDR3 is 13 residues. Trimming stripped 7 bases from V and 1 base from J, with 10 bases between. The CDR3: CAIKGGVQETQYF. The DNA of the CDR3 is TGTGCCATCAAAGGGGGAGTCCAAGAGACCCAGTACTTC.

In its sample, this clonotype was seen many times. V and J are TRBV7-2 and TRBJ1-1; 9 bases match TRBD1. CDR3 length: 13 residues. The junction had 2 bases not matched to a gene; V was cut back by 3 bases and J by 6 bases. Per the germline V gene, CDR1 is SGHTA and CDR2 is FQGNSA. In nucleotides, the CDR3 is TGTGCCAGCAGCTTCGACAGGGGGTCTGAAGCTTTCTTT. It encodes CASSFDRGSEAFF.

As for this clonotype: An end of the junction differs from the germline gene, which may be a read error. The chain has TRBV9 and TRBJ2-7; either TRBD1 or TRBD2 may supply D (5 bases each). The CDR3 is 11 residues long. Germline V lookup: CDR1 SGDLS, CDR2 YYNGEE. The CDR3 loop is CASSVGDGQYF. The CDR3 DNA reads TGCGCCAGCAGCGTAGGGGACGGGCAGTACTTC.

The rearrangement uses TRBV6-5 and TRBJ1-1, with D possibly being TRBD1 (6 bases). V lost 8 bases and J 7 bases, leaving 17 bases between the germline ends. This CDR3 is built from 13 residues. The germline V gene encodes CDR1 MNHEY and CDR2 SVGAGI. The CDR3 DNA follows: TGTGCCAGCGCCCCTGGCGGGACAATTGAAGCTTTCTTT. It encodes CASAPGGTIEAFF.

This clonotype was detected many times. The chain has TRBV10-1 and TRBJ1-1, with D tentatively TRBD1 (6 bases). CDR1 WNHNN and CDR2 SYGVQD come from the germline V gene (reference sequence). The CDR3 loop spans 14 amino acids. Trimming shortened V by 3 bases and J by 2 bases, and 10 bases separated the two germline ends. This chain's CDR3 is CASSDSRGNTEAFF. In nucleotides, the CDR3 is TGCGCCAGCAGTGATAGCAGGGGCAACACTGAAGCTTTCTTT.

This clonotype has at least ten counts. The chain carries TRBV5-4 and TRBJ2-7; D is undetermined. Germline V gives CDR1 SGHNT, CDR2 YYREEE (reference sequence). The CDR3 loop spans 14 amino acids. The germline V and J ends were trimmed by 0 bases and 2 bases, with 9 bases remaining between them. The CDR3 here is CASSLGATTYEQYF. The CDR3 DNA follows: TGTGCCAGCAGCTTGGGCGCGACCACCTACGAGCAGTACTTC. Based on the CDR3 plus reference TRBV5-4 and TRBJ2-7, the full variable domain is ETGVTQSPTHLIKTRGQQVTLRCSSQSGHNTVSWYQQALGQGPQFIFQYYREEENGRGNFPPRFSGLQFPNYSSELNVNALELDDSALYLCASSLGATTYEQYFGPGTRLTVT.

V usage is TRBV7-6 and J usage is TRBJ2-5; possibly TRBD1 or TRBD2 for D (6 bases each). The length of the CDR3 is 16 residues. With 5 bases removed from V and 2 bases from J, the gap between germline ends came to 18 bases. Per germline, CDR1 SGHVS and CDR2 FNYEAQ. The CDR3 protein is CASSRVGGASQETQYF. The DNA for the CDR3 is TGTGCCAGCAGCCGGGTGGGGGGCGCATCGCAAGAGACCCAGTACTTC.

CDR3 coding DNA: TGTGCCGCCTGGTCGCGAGGCTACACCTTC. This gives the protein CAAWSRGYTF. The chain couples TRBV6-5 to TRBJ1-2; D ambiguous. Germline V gene data show CDR1 as MNHEY and CDR2 as SVGAGI. The CDR3 loop spans 10 amino acids. Trimming pared 11 bases from V and 8 bases from J, leaving 12 bases between.

Worth noting for this clonotype: This is likely a read error, given that the CDR3 carries no conserved phenylalanine or tryptophan at its end. The limits of the CDR3 on the DNA are not certain, so only TCRdb's listed CDR3 is given. The chain has TRBV7-3 and TRBJ1-3. CDR1 and CDR2 (germline): SGHTA, FQGTGA. The CDR3 is 9 amino acids in total, end residues counted. CDR3 protein: CASSLVGGA.

J is TRBJ1-1 and V is TRBV2; D not resolved. Per germline, CDR1 SNHLY and CDR2 FYNNEI. Trimming cost V 8 bases and J 0 bases, with 16 bases left between them. The CDR3 runs 15 residues. The CDR3 loop is CASSPIGRMNTEAFF. The CDR3 DNA is TGTGCCAGCTCACCAATCGGACGCATGAACACTGAAGCTTTCTTT.

A few counts support this clonotype. The genes are TRBV7-9 and TRBJ2-7; D uncertain. CDR3 size: 14 residues. V was cut by 5 bases and J by 3 bases, with 14 bases left in between. The germline V gene has CDR1 SEHNR and CDR2 FQNEAQ (reference sequence). The CDR3 loop is CASSPPQEIYEQYF. CDR3 DNA: TGTGCCAGCAGCCCCCCGCAAGAAATCTACGAGCAGTACTTC.

The chain employs TRBV2 and TRBJ2-7; the D gene is possibly TRBD2 (5 bases). Germline CDR1 SNHLY, CDR2 FYNNEI. The CDR3 is 18 residues long. Trimming removed 6 bases at V and 5 bases at J, with 29 bases between. The CDR3 is CASRGTGGREHRGDEQYF. For the CDR3, the DNA is TGTGCCAGCAGGGGAACGGGCGGCCGCGAACACCGGGGAGACGAGCAGTACTTC.

Concerning this clonotype itself: The junction departs from the called germline gene at one end, perhaps through a read error. The chain employs TRBV7-9 and TRBJ2-2; TRBD1 matches at 7 bases. The CDR3 consists of 14 residues. The germline CDR1 and CDR2 sequences are SEHNR and FQNEAQ (reference sequence). The CDR3 spells CASSAGTATDELFF. The CDR3 DNA sequence: TGCGCCAGCAGCGCCGGGACAGCCACTGACGAGCTGTTTTTT. The variable domain in full, completed from reference TRBV7-9 and TRBJ2-2, reads DTGVSQNPRHKITKRGQNVTFRCDPISEHNRLYWYRQTLGQGPEFLTYFQNEAQLEKSRLLSDRFSAERPKGSFSTLEIQRTEQGDSAMYLCASSAGTATDELFFGEGSRLTVL.

This clonotype was counted ten times or more. The CDR3 DNA reads as TGCAGCGTTGAACGGGACAGGGCTGGGACTGAAGCTTTCTTT. It yields the protein CSVERDRAGTEAFF. V usage is TRBV29-1 and J usage is TRBJ1-1; 9 positions match TRBD1. This CDR3 has 14 amino acids. V was pared by 2 bases and J by 5 bases, with 6 bases of the junction left unmatched. Germline V gene sequence: CDR1 SQVTM, CDR2 ANQGSEA.

The chain has TRBV11-2 and TRBJ2-5, with a possible D match to TRBD1 (5 bases). V shed 5 bases and J shed 5 bases, with 18 bases lying between them. The CDR3 is 15 amino acids. Looked up from germline, CDR1 is SGHAT and CDR2 is FQNNGV. CDR3 bases: TGTGCCAGCAGCCCTTGGGCGCAGGGTTCGGAGACCCAGTACTTC. It translates to CASSPWAQGSETQYF.

The rearrangement joins TRBV9 to TRBJ2-2; 8 positions match TRBD2. Germline lookup yields CDR1 SGDLS and CDR2 YYNGEE. V dropped 3 bases and J dropped 0; count of bases not matched to a gene: 7. The length of the CDR3 is 17 residues. CDR3 in DNA: TGTGCCAGCAGCGCCTCTGGCGGGGGGACGAACACCGGGGAGCTGTTTTTT. Encoded protein: CASSASGGGTNTGELFF.

This clonotype was counted a few times. The V call is TRBV5-6, the J call TRBJ2-5; D gene unclear. The CDR3 runs 13 residues. CDR1 and CDR2 from the germline V gene are SGHDT and YYEEEE. The V gene lost 1 base and the J gene lost 2 bases, with 6 bases spanning the gap. CDR3 sequence reads: CASSLWVQETQYF. CDR3 DNA: TGTGCCAGCAGCTTGTGGGTGCAAGAGACCCAGTACTTC.

The table lists this clonotype with many counts. J is TRBJ1-3 and V is TRBV29-1; unclear D gene. The germline gives CDR1 SQVTM, CDR2 ANQGSEA. The CDR3 totals 13 residues. V was shortened by 4 bases and J by 4 bases, with 11 bases between the two germline ends. This CDR3 is CSVGREDGNTIYF. CDR3 bases: TGCAGCGTTGGCCGGGAGGACGGAAACACCATATATTTT. The full variable domain, rest sourced from reference TRBV29-1 and TRBJ1-3, is SAVISQKPSRDICQRGTSLTIQCQVDSQVTMMFWYRQQPGQSLTLIATANQGSEATYESGFVIDKFPISRPNLTFSTLTVSNMSPEDSSIYLCSVGREDGNTIYFGEGSWLTVV.

This clonotype has a handful of counts. In DNA, the CDR3 is TGTGCCAGCAGCGGTAGAATAGGGGACACCTTGAACACTGAAGCTTTCTTT. It specifies CASSGRIGDTLNTEAFF. The rearrangement uses TRBV5-5 and TRBJ1-1; perhaps TRBD1 as D (6 bases). The CDR3 loop spans 17 amino acids. Germline V CDR1 and CDR2: SGHKS, YYEKEE (reference sequence). Trimming removed 4 bases at V and 0 bases at J, with 19 bases between.

The chain has TRBV5-3 and TRBJ1-4, with 10 bases that match TRBD1. TRBV5-3 belongs to the ORF category, with a function that is uncertain. The CDR3 extends over 15 amino acids. With V trimmed by 8 bases and J by 7 bases, 11 bases remained unmatched. The CDR3 is CASKPGQGGGEKLFF. As DNA, the CDR3 is TGTGCCAGCAAGCCCGGACAGGGGGGAGGTGAAAAACTGTTTTTT.

This clonotype was seen only a few times. This sequence joins TRBV12-3 or TRBV12-4 and TRBJ1-2; no firm D call. This CDR3 is 14 amino acids long. V lost 1 base to trimming and J lost 8 bases, with 14 bases between them. The CDR3 protein is CASSLETPLEGYTF. The CDR3 region has the DNA TGTGCCAGCAGTTTAGAAACCCCCTTGGAGGGCTACACCTTC.